The 31 T cell receptor beta chains below were found in one sample sequenced in a study of Ad26.COV2.S vaccination and SARS-CoV-2 variants. The treatment was: some 19 received Ad26.COV2.S at low or high dose, single or two shots; about 5 received placebo; per-sample allocation not given. Day 63 after the first vaccine or placebo injection was the time point for sampling. Sequencing was performed with immunoSEQ multiplex PCR; in TCRdb, only in-frame clones are kept and a portion is missing. In the table there are around 300,000 clones, 80% to 90% of which are singletons. The sequences come from peripheral blood, collected in a trial of Ad26.COV2.S vaccine versus placebo. These receptors all come from a person aged 18 to 59 who received the Ad26.COV2.S COVID-19 vaccine or a placebo.

The V and J genes are TRBV30 and TRBJ1-1; the D is unclear. The ends were cut back, 1 base at V and 1 base at J, with 7 bases in the middle. This CDR3 has 13 amino acids. Per the germline V gene, CDR1 is GTSNPN and CDR2 is SVGIG (reference sequence). CDR3 residues: CAWSGIENTEAFF. Written as DNA, the CDR3 is TGTGCCTGGAGTGGAATTGAGAACACTGAAGCTTTCTTT.

The chain carries TRBV7-2 and TRBJ1-5; 8 positions match TRBD1. Germline V gene data show CDR1 as SGHTA and CDR2 as FQGNSA. With 0 bases clipped from V and 7 bases from J, the junction kept 8 bases outside the gene matches. CDR3 length: 16 residues. The CDR3 DNA follows: TGTGCCAGCAGCTTAGCTACGGGACAGGTTGAGCAGCCCCAGCATTTT. Amino acids: CASSLATGQVEQPQHF.

This sequence joins TRBV6-2 or TRBV6-3 and TRBJ2-1; D is ambiguous. V was pared by 6 bases and J by 2 bases, with 17 bases between. Germline V lookup: CDR1 MNHEY, CDR2 SVGEGT. The CDR3 length is 16 residues. As DNA, the CDR3 is TGTGCCAGCAGCCCAAATATAGACCCAACCTACAATGAGCAGTTCTTC. Residues: CASSPNIDPTYNEQFF.

The rearrangement uses TRBV4-1 and TRBJ2-1; tentatively, D is TRBD2 (6 bases). The ends were cut back, 4 bases at V and 2 bases at J, with 24 bases in the middle. Germline loops: CDR1 MGHRA, CDR2 YSYEKL. CDR3 length: 19 residues. CDR3 nucleotides: TGCGCCAGCAGCCGGGAGGCGCTCACCAGTCAGGCTGCCTACAATGAGCAGTTCTTC. Protein product: CASSREALTSQAAYNEQFF.

The chain joins TRBV11-2 to TRBJ1-1; D is unresolved. The germline CDR1 and CDR2 sequences are SGHAT and FQNNGV. Between the trimmed V and J ends, which lost 1 base and 7 bases, there was a span of 19 bases. The CDR3 is 16 amino acids. The DNA for the CDR3 is TGTGCCAGCAGCTTAGGGATGGTCGAGCCTGCTGATGAAGCTTTCTTT. Translated: CASSLGMVEPADEAFF.

The J gene is TRBJ2-2, the V gene TRBV6-5, with D perhaps matching TRBD2 (7 bases). The V end lost 6 bases, the J end lost 4 bases, and 9 bases lay between the germline ends. This CDR3 is built from 13 residues. Germline V CDR1 and CDR2: MNHEY, SVGAGI. In DNA, the CDR3 is TGTGCCAGCAGGGGAGGGGGCACCGGGGAGCTGTTTTTT. Its translation is CASRGGGTGELFF.

The rearrangement uses TRBV19 and TRBJ1-2; TRBD1 agrees at 9 bases. V shed 4 bases and J 5 bases; nucleotides not matched to a gene: 14. The CDR3 contains 17 residues. Germline V lookup: CDR1 LNHDA, CDR2 SQIVND (reference sequence). The CDR3 DNA sequence: TGTGCCAGTAGTAGCGGGACAGGGCCCTACATCCTTTATGGCTACACCTTC. Translating it yields CASSSGTGPYILYGYTF.

The chain joins TRBV18 to TRBJ2-7; 8 bases align to TRBD1. CDR3 size: 15 residues. With 4 bases clipped from V and 5 bases from J, the junction kept 10 bases outside the gene matches. Germline CDR1 and CDR2: KGHSH and LQKENI. The chain's CDR3 is CASSQRRDRFDEQYF. The CDR3 DNA follows: TGTGCCAGCTCACAACGCCGGGACAGGTTCGACGAGCAGTACTTC. The full variable domain, completed using reference TRBV18 and TRBJ2-7, is NAGVMQNPRHLVRRRGQEARLRCSPMKGHSHVYWYRQLPEEGLKFMVYLQKENIIDESGMPKERFSAEFPKEGPSILRIQQVVRGDSAAYFCASSQRRDRFDEQYFGPGTRLTVT.

J is TRBJ2-6 and V is TRBV5-1; no clear D. CDR1 SGHRS and CDR2 YFSETQ come from the germline V gene. The CDR3 spans 15 residues. The V end was cut by 4 bases, the J end by 0 bases, with 8 bases between. The CDR3 coding sequence is TGCGCCAGCAGCCTTACAGTCTCTGGGGCCAACGTCCTGACTTTC. This gives the protein CASSLTVSGANVLTF.

The rearrangement links TRBV27 to TRBJ1-5; the D gene is possibly TRBD1 (5 bases). CDR3 length equals 12 residues. In germline, CDR1 is MNHEY, CDR2 SMNVEV (reference sequence). V dropped 8 bases and J dropped 7 bases, with 12 bases sitting between them. The CDR3 nucleotides are TGTGCCAGCTCTCAGGGAGGCCAGCCCCAGCATTTT. Residues: CASSQGGQPQHF.

This chain links TRBV7-2 with TRBJ2-1; D may be TRBD1 (6 bases). Trimming shortened V by 3 bases and J by 6 bases, and 9 bases separated the two germline ends. The CDR3 has 13 amino acids. The germline V gene encodes CDR1 SGHTA and CDR2 FQGNSA. The CDR3 sequence is CASSLWTANEQFF. The CDR3, as DNA: TGTGCCAGCAGCTTGTGGACAGCCAATGAGCAGTTCTTC.

The chain recombines TRBV11-3 with TRBJ2-2; tentatively, D is TRBD2 (6 bases). Trimming shortened V by 5 bases and J by 7 bases, and 17 bases separated the two germline ends. Germline CDR1 and CDR2: SGHNT and YENEEA. The CDR3 sequence is 15 residues long. CDR3: CASSVSGGASGELFF. CDR3 DNA sequence: TGTGCCAGCAGCGTTAGCGGAGGGGCCAGCGGGGAGCTGTTTTTT.

The count of this clone is one. The rearrangement uses TRBV7-2 and TRBJ1-2, with D perhaps TRBD1 (6 bases). CDR3 length: 13 amino acids. The ends were cut back, 1 base at V and 8 bases at J, with 11 bases in the middle. The germline V gene has CDR1 SGHTA and CDR2 FQGNSA. Written as DNA, the CDR3 is TGTGCCAGCAGCTTAGTAGGGGGGAGGGGCTACACCTTC. Its protein is CASSLVGGRGYTF.

CDR3 protein: CASSFQTLNTEAFF. DNA for the CDR3: TGTGCCAGCAGCTTCCAGACACTTAACACTGAAGCTTTCTTT. V gene TRBV5-5 combines with J gene TRBJ1-1; D call uncertain. The CDR3 consists of 14 residues. The V end lost 2 bases, the J end lost 2 bases, and 10 bases lay between the germline ends. In germline, CDR1 is SGHKS, CDR2 YYEKEE (reference sequence).

The table lists this clone with a count of one. One junction end disagrees with the germline gene, perhaps due to a read error. V gene TRBV7-2 combines with J gene TRBJ1-6, with D maybe TRBD1 (5 bases). Germline assignment: CDR1 SGHTA and CDR2 FQGNSA. This CDR3 is 14 amino acids long. The CDR3, as DNA: TGTGCCAGCAGCTTAGGGGACTATTATTCACCCCTCCACTTT. Amino acids: CASSLGDYYSPLHF.

This chain uses TRBV19 with TRBJ2-1; 12 bases match TRBD2. Trimming cost V 6 bases and J 0 bases; bases outside gene matches: 6. The CDR3 extends over 17 amino acids. CDR1 LNHDA and CDR2 SQIVND come from the germline V gene (reference sequence). CDR3 region: CASRATSGRTSYNEQFF. Here the CDR3 DNA reads TGTGCCAGTAGAGCCACTAGCGGGAGGACCTCCTACAATGAGCAGTTCTTC.

J is TRBJ2-1 and V is TRBV15, with 10 bases identical to TRBD2. Germline CDR1 is LNHNV and CDR2 is YYDKDF (reference sequence). The CDR3 sequence is 18 residues long. The ends lost 0 bases at V and 0 bases at J; junction bases unmatched: 5. CDR3 region: CATSREASGGYSYNEQFF. The CDR3 DNA sequence: TGTGCCACCAGCAGAGAAGCTAGCGGGGGTTACTCCTACAATGAGCAGTTCTTC.

This clone was seen just once. The chain carries TRBV19 and TRBJ1-1, with a weak D call TRBD1 (5 bases). The CDR3 runs 13 residues. V lost 2 bases and J lost 9, with 13 bases in between. Germline lookup yields CDR1 LNHDA and CDR2 SQIVND (reference sequence). The CDR3 protein is CASSIRGQTKAFF. The CDR3 DNA reads TGTGCCAGTAGTATAAGGGGCCAAACTAAAGCTTTCTTT.

This sequence joins TRBV5-6 and TRBJ2-5; D tentatively fits TRBD1 or TRBD2 (5 bases each). The CDR3 has 16 residues. Deletions cut 0 bases from V and 0 bases from J, with 12 bases between. In germline, CDR1 is SGHDT, CDR2 YYEEEE. CDR3 residues: CASSLGPGAYQETQYF. The CDR3 coding sequence is TGTGCCAGCAGCTTGGGTCCCGGGGCGTACCAAGAGACCCAGTACTTC.

The chain carries TRBV5-5 and TRBJ2-5; D not resolved. The V end was cut by 1 base, the J end by 5 bases, with 15 bases between. Germline V lookup: CDR1 SGHKS, CDR2 YYEKEE (reference sequence). CDR3 length: 15 residues. In DNA form, the CDR3 reads TGTGCCAGCAGCTTGATCTCAACTCTTGGGGAGACCCAGTACTTC. The encoded protein is CASSLISTLGETQYF. The variable domain in full, completed from reference TRBV5-5 and TRBJ2-5, reads DAGVTQSPTHLIKTRGQQVTLRCSPISGHKSVSWYQQVLGQGPQFIFQYYEKEERGRGNFPDRFSARQFPNYSSELNVNALLLGDSALYLCASSLISTLGETQYFGPGTRLLVL.

A note on this clone: Other DNA sequences within the sample encode an identical CDR3. The chain has TRBV6-2 or TRBV6-3 and TRBJ2-5; the match to TRBD2 covers 9 bases. CDR3 length: 16 residues. V shed 0 bases, J shed 1 base, and the junction held 3 bases outside the gene matches. The germline V gene encodes CDR1 MNHEY and CDR2 SVGEGT. CDR3: CASSYSGSGSQETQYF. CDR3 bases: TGTGCCAGCAGTTACTCAGGTAGCGGGAGCCAAGAGACCCAGTACTTC.

This clone was counted between two and nine times. The chain recombines TRBV5-1 with TRBJ1-1; D gene ambiguous. This CDR3 is 16 amino acids long. The V gene lost 3 bases and the J gene lost 6 bases, with 21 bases spanning the gap. The V gene's germline CDR1 is SGHRS and CDR2 YFSETQ. In DNA, the CDR3 is TGCGCCAGCAGCTCGGACCGGTTCCGGGTCCATTCTGAAGCTTTCTTT. Translating gives CASSSDRFRVHSEAFF. Based on the CDR3 plus reference TRBV5-1 and TRBJ1-1, the full variable domain is KAGVTQTPRYLIKTRGQQVTLSCSPISGHRSVSWYQQTPGQGLQFLFEYFSETQRNKGNFPGRFSGRQFSNSRSEMNVSTLELGDSALYLCASSSDRFRVHSEAFFGQGTRLTVV.

This clone was found once. Distinct nucleotide sequences in the sample also encode this CDR3. V gene TRBV5-1 combines with J gene TRBJ2-5; D gene unclear. The germline gives CDR1 SGHRS, CDR2 YFSETQ. The CDR3 has 11 residues. The germline V and J ends were trimmed by 2 bases and 2 bases, with 1 base remaining between them. The CDR3 spells CASSFQETQYF. The CDR3 nucleotides read TGCGCCAGCAGCTTTCAAGAGACCCAGTACTTC.

V is TRBV6-5 and J is TRBJ1-2, with 12 nucleotides matching TRBD1. V gave up 5 bases and J gave up 2 bases; unmatched junction bases: 3. There are 15 residues in the CDR3. Germline CDR1 is MNHEY and CDR2 is SVGAGI. Here the CDR3 DNA reads TGTGCCAGCAGTACCGGGACAGGGGGCAACTATGGCTACACCTTC. Protein sequence: CASSTGTGGNYGYTF.

This clone was recorded once. V gene TRBV5-1 combines with J gene TRBJ2-1; D gene uncertain. The CDR3 spans 16 residues. The germline gives CDR1 SGHRS, CDR2 YFSETQ. The V end lost 3 bases, the J end lost 6 bases, and 19 bases lay between the germline ends. This CDR3 reads CASSSTARGLTNEQFF. The CDR3 nucleotides read TGCGCCAGCAGCTCCACGGCCCGCGGTCTTACCAATGAGCAGTTCTTC.

In this sample, this clone turned up once. CDR3 sequence (DNA): TGTGCCAGCAGCTTGAGGGCTAATAGCGGGAGGATGTACGAGCAGTACTTC. It yields the protein CASSLRANSGRMYEQYF. V is TRBV5-6 and J is TRBJ2-7; 10 positions match TRBD2. This CDR3 has 17 amino acids. CDR1 is SGHDT and CDR2 is YYEEEE in the germline V gene. Trimming cost V 1 base and J 4 bases; bases outside gene matches: 11.

V is TRBV19 and J is TRBJ1-5, with D unclear. The germline CDR1 and CDR2 sequences are LNHDA and SQIVND (reference sequence). The CDR3 runs to 17 residues. The V end lost 4 bases, the J end lost 1 base, and 17 bases lay between the germline ends. In nucleotides, the CDR3 is TGTGCCAGTAGTAGTACCCAATGGACGGGGAGCAATCAGCCCCAGCATTTT. Protein product: CASSSTQWTGSNQPQHF.

The rearrangement uses TRBV3-1 (or the pseudogene TRBV3-2) and TRBJ2-3; 15 bases fit TRBD2. With 6 bases clipped from V and 4 bases from J, the junction kept 2 bases outside the gene matches. This CDR3 is 15 amino acids long. CDR1 is LGHDT, CDR2 YNNKEL, per germline (reference sequence). The CDR3, as DNA: TGTGCCAGCAGGGGACTAGCGGGGGGTTCAGATACGCAGTATTTT. As protein: CASRGLAGGSDTQYF.

This clone was detected only once. The V gene is TRBV5-6, the J gene TRBJ2-7; unclear D gene. This CDR3 spans 17 amino acids. V was cut by 4 bases and J by 4 bases, with 24 bases left in between. From germline, CDR1 is SGHDT and CDR2 YYEEEE. The CDR3 is CASSPFGRRAVGYEQYF. Here the CDR3 DNA reads TGTGCCAGCAGCCCTTTTGGGCGCCGGGCCGTTGGGTACGAGCAGTACTTC.

This clone is a singleton in its sample. The chain employs TRBV7-9 and TRBJ1-4; a weak D match, TRBD1 (6 bases). The CDR3 spans 18 residues. Germline CDR1 SEHNR, CDR2 FQNEAQ (reference sequence). Trimming removed 4 bases at V and 0 bases at J, with 18 bases between. CDR3 DNA sequence: TGTGCCAGCAGCTCCCAGTGGGGGGCCGTTGCAACTAATGAAAAACTGTTTTTT. It specifies CASSSQWGAVATNEKLFF. The variable domain in full, with the rest retrieved from reference TRBV7-9 and TRBJ1-4, is DTGVSQNPRHKITKRGQNVTFRCDPISEHNRLYWYRQTLGQGPEFLTYFQNEAQLEKSRLLSDRFSAERPKGSFSTLEIQRTEQGDSAMYLCASSSQWGAVATNEKLFFGSGTQLSVL.

V usage is TRBV27 and J usage is TRBJ1-1; unclear D gene. The CDR3 contains 13 residues. The germline CDR1 and CDR2 sequences are MNHEY and SMNVEV (reference sequence). Trimming took off 7 bases at V and 1 base at J, with 10 bases between the two ends. DNA of the CDR3: TGTGCCAGCAAGCTTTCTCGGAACACTGAAGCTTTCTTT. Amino acid sequence: CASKLSRNTEAFF.